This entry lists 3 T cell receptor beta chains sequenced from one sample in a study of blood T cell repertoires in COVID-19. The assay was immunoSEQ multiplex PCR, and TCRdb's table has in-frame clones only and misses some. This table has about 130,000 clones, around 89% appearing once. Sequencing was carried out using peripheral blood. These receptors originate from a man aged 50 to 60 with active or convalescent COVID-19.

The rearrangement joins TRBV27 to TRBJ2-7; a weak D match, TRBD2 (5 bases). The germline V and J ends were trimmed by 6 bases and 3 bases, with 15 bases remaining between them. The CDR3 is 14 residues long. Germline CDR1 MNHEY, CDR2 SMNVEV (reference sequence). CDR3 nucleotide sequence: TGTGCCAGCAGCCCACTAGTAGGTCGCTACGAGCAGTACTTC. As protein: CASSPLVGRYEQYF.

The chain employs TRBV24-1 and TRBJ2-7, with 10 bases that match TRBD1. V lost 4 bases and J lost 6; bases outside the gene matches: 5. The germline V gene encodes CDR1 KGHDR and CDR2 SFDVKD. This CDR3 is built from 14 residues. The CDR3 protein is CATSEGQGIPEQYF. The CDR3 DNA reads TGTGCCACCAGTGAGGGACAGGGGATCCCCGAGCAGTACTTC.

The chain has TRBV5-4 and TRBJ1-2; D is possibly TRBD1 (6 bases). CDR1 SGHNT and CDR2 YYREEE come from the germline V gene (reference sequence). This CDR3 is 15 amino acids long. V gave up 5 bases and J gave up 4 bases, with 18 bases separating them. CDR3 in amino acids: CASSQNQQGIYGYTF. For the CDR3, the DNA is TGTGCCAGCAGTCAAAATCAACAGGGAATCTATGGCTACACCTTC.